Below, 13 T cell receptor beta chains from the same sample are listed, as sequenced in a study of blood T cell repertoires in COVID-19 (dated by TCRdb to 2018 to 2020). Libraries were constructed by the immunoSEQ multiplex PCR assay. In TCRdb, the immuneACCESS table is reduced to in-frame sequences with V and J assigned. These tables do not hold every clone; where another copy was compared, an unresolved V gene accounts for under half, and the others remain unexplained. This sample is represented by a few hundred thousand clones; around 86% of them were singletons. The top ten hold 1.5% to 2% of the sample. The specimen sequenced was peripheral blood. The source is a woman aged 50 to 60 with acute or convalescent COVID-19.

This clone was found a few times. The genes are TRBV29-1 and TRBJ1-3; D perhaps matches TRBD1 (5 bases). Trimming shortened V by 7 bases and J by 2 bases, and 12 bases separated the two germline ends. The germline V gene encodes CDR1 SQVTM and CDR2 ANQGSEA. The CDR3 loop spans 13 amino acids. CDR3 loop: CSAGLNTGNTIYF. CDR3 nucleotides: TGCAGCGCGGGGCTGAACACTGGAAACACCATATATTTT.

The chain carries TRBV27 and TRBJ2-7; 7 bases are shared with TRBD2. This CDR3 is 15 amino acids long. Trimming took 2 bases from V and 2 from J; bases not matched to a gene: 6. Germline V gene lookup returns CDR1 MNHEY and CDR2 SMNVEV (reference sequence). CDR3 protein: CASSLGRESPYEQYF. The DNA for the CDR3 is TGTGCCAGCAGTTTAGGGCGGGAGAGCCCCTACGAGCAGTACTTC.

This clone has more than one count but fewer than ten. The chain links TRBV29-1 to TRBJ1-1; 7 bases are shared with TRBD1. Germline CDR1 and CDR2: SQVTM and ANQGSEA. Trimming took 7 bases from V and 1 from J; bases not matched to a gene: 6. The CDR3 is made up of 13 amino acids. The CDR3 sequence is CSAARTGNTEAFF. Here the CDR3 DNA reads TGCAGCGCCGCCAGGACAGGGAACACTGAAGCTTTCTTT.

J is TRBJ1-1 and V is TRBV27; a possible D gene is TRBD1 (5 bases). Germline CDR1 is MNHEY and CDR2 is SMNVEV (reference sequence). The CDR3 has 13 amino acids. Trimming took 6 bases from V and 2 from J, leaving 10 bases between them. CDR3 residues: CASRTTANTEAFF. DNA of the CDR3: TGTGCCAGCAGGACGACAGCTAACACTGAAGCTTTCTTT.

This clone is a singleton in its sample. The gene calls are TRBV7-9 and TRBJ2-2; D is possibly TRBD1 (5 bases). CDR1 SEHNR and CDR2 FQNEAQ come from the germline V gene (reference sequence). The CDR3 is 17 residues long. V dropped 7 bases and J dropped 8 bases, with 26 bases sitting between them. CDR3 residues: CASKGRTRAVGKGELFF. The DNA for the CDR3 is TGTGCCAGCAAGGGAAGGACAAGGGCCGTTGGTAAGGGGGAGCTGTTTTTT.

The rearrangement joins TRBV15 to TRBJ2-4, with 8 bases identical to TRBD1. The CDR3 is made up of 18 amino acids. Germline V gene data show CDR1 as LNHNV and CDR2 as YYDKDF (reference sequence). Trimming cost V 0 bases and J 7 bases; bases outside gene matches: 14. The CDR3 bases are TGTGCCACCAGCAGAGATGAGTTTGGGACAGGCTGGGGGAACATTCAGTACTTC. This sequence encodes CATSRDEFGTGWGNIQYF.

The V and J genes are TRBV5-4 and TRBJ2-5, with D possibly matching TRBD1 (7 bases). The germline CDR1 and CDR2 sequences are SGHNT and YYREEE (reference sequence). The CDR3 is made up of 13 amino acids. V shed 3 bases and J shed 3 bases, with 9 bases lying between them. Here the CDR3 reads CASSSGGKETQYF. In nucleotides, the CDR3 is TGTGCCAGCAGCTCAGGGGGGAAAGAGACCCAGTACTTC.

This clone came up a few times. The chain couples TRBV5-1 to TRBJ1-1; D perhaps matches TRBD1 (6 bases). Germline V gene data show CDR1 as SGHRS and CDR2 as YFSETQ. The V end lost 4 bases, the J end lost 5 bases, and 18 bases lay between the germline ends. The CDR3 runs to 15 residues. The CDR3, as DNA: TGCGCCAGCAGCCCTGGTGCCAGGGGAGATACTGAAGCTTTCTTT. The encoded protein is CASSPGARGDTEAFF.

CDR3 in amino acids: CAWNRRDLRYNEQFF. In DNA form, the CDR3 reads TGTGCCTGGAATCGCCGGGACTTACGCTACAATGAGCAGTTCTTC. The chain recombines TRBV30 with TRBJ2-1, with TRBD2 as a possible D gene (6 bases). Germline V gives CDR1 GTSNPN, CDR2 SVGIG (reference sequence). This CDR3 has 15 amino acids. V was trimmed by 4 bases and J by 3 bases, leaving 16 bases between them.

The chain is built from TRBV7-3 and TRBJ2-3; TRBD2 might be the D (5 bases). The ends were cut back, 2 bases at V and 5 bases at J, with 14 bases in the middle. Germline V gene sequence: CDR1 SGHTA, CDR2 FQGTGA. CDR3 size: 15 residues. The CDR3 DNA reads TGTGCCAGCAGCTTATTGGCTAGCCGTGAAGATACGCAGTATTTT. Translating it yields CASSLLASREDTQYF.

This clone was seen more than once but under ten times. This chain connects TRBV7-6 to TRBJ2-1; possible D gene TRBD2, 6 bases. Trimming took 3 bases from V and 13 from J, leaving 25 bases between them. The CDR3 contains 16 residues. Germline-derived CDR1 and CDR2 are SGHVS and FNYEAQ. The CDR3 spells CASSLTQFTREPSQFF. The DNA of the CDR3 is TGTGCCAGCAGCTTGACCCAATTTACACGGGAGCCGAGCCAGTTCTTC. Drawing the rest from reference TRBV7-6 and TRBJ2-1, the complete variable domain is GAGVSQSPRYKVTKRGQDVALRCDPISGHVSLYWYRQALGQGPEFLTYFNYEAQQDKSGLPNDRFSAERPEGSISTLTIQRTEQRDSAMYRCASSLTQFTREPSQFFGPGTRLTVL.

This chain's CDR3 is CASTMAGNTEAFF. For the CDR3, the DNA is TGTGCCAGTACCATGGCAGGGAACACTGAAGCTTTCTTT. This chain uses TRBV19 with TRBJ1-1; unclear D gene. The germline gives CDR1 LNHDA, CDR2 SQIVND (reference sequence). The CDR3 has 13 amino acids. V lost 7 bases and J 1 base, leaving 10 bases between the germline ends.

J is TRBJ2-1 and V is TRBV10-2; 9 bases fit TRBD2. The V gene end was trimmed by 3 bases and the J gene end by 6 bases; junction bases not matched to a gene: 6. The CDR3 loop spans 15 amino acids. CDR1 is WSHSY and CDR2 is SAAADI in the germline V gene. CDR3 nucleotides: TGCGCCAGCAGTGAATGGGGCGGGAGGGGCAATGAGCAGTTCTTC. This encodes CASSEWGGRGNEQFF.